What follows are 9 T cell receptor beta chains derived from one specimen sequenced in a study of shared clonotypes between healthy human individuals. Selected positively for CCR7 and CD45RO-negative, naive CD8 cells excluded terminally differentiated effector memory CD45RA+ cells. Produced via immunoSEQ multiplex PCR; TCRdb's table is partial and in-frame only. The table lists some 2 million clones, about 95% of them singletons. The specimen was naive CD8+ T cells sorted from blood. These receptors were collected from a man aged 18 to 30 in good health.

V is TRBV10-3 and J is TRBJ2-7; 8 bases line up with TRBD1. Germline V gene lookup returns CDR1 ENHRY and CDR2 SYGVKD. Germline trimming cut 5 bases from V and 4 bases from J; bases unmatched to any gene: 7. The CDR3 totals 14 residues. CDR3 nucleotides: TGTGCCATCAGTCTGACAGGGGATCCTTACGAGCAGTACTTC. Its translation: CAISLTGDPYEQYF.

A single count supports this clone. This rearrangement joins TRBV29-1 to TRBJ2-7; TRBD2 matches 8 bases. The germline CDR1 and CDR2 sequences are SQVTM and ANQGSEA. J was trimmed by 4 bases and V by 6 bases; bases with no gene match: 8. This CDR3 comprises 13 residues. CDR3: CSVASGLRYEQYF. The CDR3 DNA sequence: TGCAGCGTGGCTAGCGGGCTTCGGTACGAGCAGTACTTC.

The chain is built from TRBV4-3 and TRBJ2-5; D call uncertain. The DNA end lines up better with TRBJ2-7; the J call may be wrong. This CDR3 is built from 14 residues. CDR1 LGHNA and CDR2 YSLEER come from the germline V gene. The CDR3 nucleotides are TGCGCCAGCAGCCAAGACTTAGGTACCTACGAGCAGTACTTC. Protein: CASSQDLGTYEQYF.

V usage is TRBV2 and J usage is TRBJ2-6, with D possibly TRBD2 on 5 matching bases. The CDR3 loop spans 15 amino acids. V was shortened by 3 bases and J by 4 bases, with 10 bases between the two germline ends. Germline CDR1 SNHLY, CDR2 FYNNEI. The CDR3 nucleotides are TGTGCCAGCAGTGACCTGTGGGAGGGGGCCAACGTCCTGACTTTC. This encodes CASSDLWEGANVLTF.

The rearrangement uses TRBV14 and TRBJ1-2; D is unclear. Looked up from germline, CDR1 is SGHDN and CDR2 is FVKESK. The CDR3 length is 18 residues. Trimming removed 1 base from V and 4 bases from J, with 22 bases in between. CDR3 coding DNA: TGTGCCAGCAGCCAAGTTGACTTGAAGGCCGAGAGCTTCTATGGCTACACCTTC. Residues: CASSQVDLKAESFYGYTF. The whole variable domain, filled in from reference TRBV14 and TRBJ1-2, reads EAGVTQFPSHSVIEKGQTVTLRCDPISGHDNLYWYRRVMGKEIKFLLHFVKESKQDESGMPNNRFLAERTGGTYSTLKVQPAELEDSGVYFCASSQVDLKAESFYGYTFGSGTRLTVV.

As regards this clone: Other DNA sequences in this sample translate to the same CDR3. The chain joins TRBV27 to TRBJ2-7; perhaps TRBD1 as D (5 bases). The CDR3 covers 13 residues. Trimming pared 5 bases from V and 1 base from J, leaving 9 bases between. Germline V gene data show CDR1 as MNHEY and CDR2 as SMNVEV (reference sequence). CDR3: CASSLQASYEQYF. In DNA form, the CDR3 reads TGTGCCAGCAGTCTACAGGCATCCTACGAGCAGTACTTC.

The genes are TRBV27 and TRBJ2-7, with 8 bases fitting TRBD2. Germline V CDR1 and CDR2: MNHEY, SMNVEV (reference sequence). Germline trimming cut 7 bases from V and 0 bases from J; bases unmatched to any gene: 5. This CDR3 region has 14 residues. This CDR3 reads CASTPAGGSYEQYF. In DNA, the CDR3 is TGTGCCAGCACGCCGGCGGGAGGCTCCTACGAGCAGTACTTC.

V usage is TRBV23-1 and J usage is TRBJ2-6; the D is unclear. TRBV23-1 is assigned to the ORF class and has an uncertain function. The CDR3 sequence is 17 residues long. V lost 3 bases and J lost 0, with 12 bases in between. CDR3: CASSHRPDDSGANVLTF. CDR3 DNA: TGCGCCAGCAGTCATCGGCCGGATGACTCTGGGGCCAACGTCCTGACTTTC.

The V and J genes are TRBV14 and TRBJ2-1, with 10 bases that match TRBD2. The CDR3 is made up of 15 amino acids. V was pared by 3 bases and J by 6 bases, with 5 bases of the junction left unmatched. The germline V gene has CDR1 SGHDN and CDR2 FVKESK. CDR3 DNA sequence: TGTGCCAGCAGCCAGCTAGCGGGAGTCTCCAATGAGCAGTTCTTC. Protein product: CASSQLAGVSNEQFF.